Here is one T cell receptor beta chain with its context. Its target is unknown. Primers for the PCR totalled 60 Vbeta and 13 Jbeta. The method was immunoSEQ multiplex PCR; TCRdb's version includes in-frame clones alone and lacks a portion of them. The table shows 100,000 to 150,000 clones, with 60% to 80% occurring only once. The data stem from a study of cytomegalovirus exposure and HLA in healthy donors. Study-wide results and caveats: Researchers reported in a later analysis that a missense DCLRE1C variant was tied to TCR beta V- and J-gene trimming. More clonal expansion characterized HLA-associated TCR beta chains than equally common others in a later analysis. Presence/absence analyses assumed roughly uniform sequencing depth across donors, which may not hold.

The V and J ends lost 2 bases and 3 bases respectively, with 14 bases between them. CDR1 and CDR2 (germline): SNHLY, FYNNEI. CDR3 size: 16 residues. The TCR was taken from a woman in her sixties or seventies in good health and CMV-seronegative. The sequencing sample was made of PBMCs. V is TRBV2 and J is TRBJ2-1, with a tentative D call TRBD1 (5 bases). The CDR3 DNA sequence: TGTGCCAGCAGTGAAAGTGGGGCGACCTACTACAATGAGCAGTTCTTC. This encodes CASSESGATYYNEQFF.